This T cell receptor beta chain was captured in a study of Ad26.COV2.S vaccination and SARS-CoV-2 variants. General observations from the study: Analyses of TCR breadth and depth may have underestimated total T cell responses.

CDR1 is MNHEY, CDR2 SVGAGI, per germline. CDR3 size: 13 residues. V lost 2 bases and J lost 7, with 12 bases in between. Concerning this clone itself: The antigen is undetermined.

Documented treatment: around 19 received Ad26.COV2.S at low or high dose, single or two shots; about 5 received placebo; per-sample allocation not given. Day 63 following the first vaccine or placebo injection was when the samples were taken. The table came from immunoSEQ multiplex PCR; TCRdb's copy has only in-frame clones and leaves some out. Among about half a million clones listed, approximately 90% were seen once. This material consisted of peripheral blood, taken in a trial of Ad26.COV2.S vaccine versus placebo. The V and J genes are TRBV6-5 and TRBJ2-7; D may match TRBD1 or TRBD2 (5 bases each). The sequence derives from a person aged 18-65 years who received the Ad26.COV2.S COVID-19 vaccine or a placebo. CDR3 nucleotides: TGTGCCAGCAGTTACCCCGGGGCATGGGAGCAGTACTTC. Protein: CASSYPGAWEQYF.